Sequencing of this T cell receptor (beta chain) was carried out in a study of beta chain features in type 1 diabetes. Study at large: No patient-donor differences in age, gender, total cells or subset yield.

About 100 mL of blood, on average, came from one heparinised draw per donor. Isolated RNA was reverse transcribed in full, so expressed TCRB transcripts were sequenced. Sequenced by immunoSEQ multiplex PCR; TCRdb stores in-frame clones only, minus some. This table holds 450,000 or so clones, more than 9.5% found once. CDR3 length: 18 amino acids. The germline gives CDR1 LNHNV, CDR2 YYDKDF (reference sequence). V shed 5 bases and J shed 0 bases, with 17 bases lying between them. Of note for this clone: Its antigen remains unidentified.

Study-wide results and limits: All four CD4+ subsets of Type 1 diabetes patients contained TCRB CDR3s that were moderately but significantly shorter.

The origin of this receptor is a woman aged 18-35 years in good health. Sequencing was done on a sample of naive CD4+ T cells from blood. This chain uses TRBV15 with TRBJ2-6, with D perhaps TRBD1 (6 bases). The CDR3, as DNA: TGTGCCACCAGCGACACCGGGACATTTCTCTCTGGGGCCAACGTCCTGACTTTC. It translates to CATSDTGTFLSGANVLTF.